This is a list of T cell receptor beta chains from one sample in a study of CD8 T cells in Susac syndrome. In TCRdb, the immunoSEQ multiplex PCR reads were re-called with MiXCR into one record per CDR3 protein. Of approximately 190,000 distinct CDR3 sequences listed, 90% to 96% are singletons. Material: CD4+ T cells from PBMCs. These receptors were collected from a human donor with Susac syndrome. Both conserved end residues are part of each CDR3. D genes are given only for firm matches. Part of the rows lack a size; the others show once, few, many or a class for expanded clones.

J	V	D	size	DNA	CDR3
TRBJ2-1	TRBV20-1	.	.	TGCAGTGCTAGAGCTGCTAGCACGTACAATGAGCAGTTCTTC	CSARAASTYNEQFF
TRBJ1-2	TRBV7-2	.	.	TGTGCCAGCAGCTTAGCGGACCGAAACTATGGCTACACCTTC	CASSLADRNYGYTF
TRBJ2-7	TRBV19	TRBD1	.	TGTGCCAGTAGTCCGCAGGGGACAGGGACCTACGAGCAGTACTTC	CASSPQGTGTYEQYF
TRBJ1-1	TRBV5-1	TRBD1	.	TGCGCCAGCCGCCGGGACAGGGAAGCTTTCTTT	CASRRDREAFF
TRBJ1-1	TRBV20-1	TRBD1	.	TGCAGTGCTAGATTGGACAGGGGAAGGACTGAAGCTTTCTTT	CSARLDRGRTEAFF
TRBJ1-1	TRBV5-1	.	.	TGCGCCAGCAGCTCGATGACAGCAGAAGCTTTCTTT	CASSSMTAEAFF
TRBJ1-2	TRBV4-1	TRBD1	.	TGCGCCAGCAGCCAAGCCGGGACAGACTATGGCTACACCTTC	CASSQAGTDYGYTF
TRBJ1-6	TRBV20-1	.	.	TGCAGTGCTAGCAATCCCAGGGATTATTCACCCCTCCACTTT	CSASNPRDYSPLHF
TRBJ2-2	TRBV30	.	once	TGTGCCTGGAGTGCCCGGGGGTACGGGGAGCTGTTTTTT	CAWSARGYGELFF
TRBJ2-4	TRBV9	.	.	TGTGCCAGCAGCCCCGGTCGTAGGGTGGCCAAAAACATTCAGTACTTC	CASSPGRRVAKNIQYF
TRBJ1-2	TRBV7-9	.	.	TGTGCCAGCAGTCCGGGACAACTTTCTGGCTACACCTTC	CASSPGQLSGYTF
TRBJ1-5	TRBV3-1	.	once	TGTGCCAGCAGCCAATCAGGGAATCAGCCCCAGCATTTT	CASSQSGNQPQHF
TRBJ2-1	TRBV30	.	.	TGTGCCTGGAGTGTACTGACAGGGCAGTTCTTC	CAWSVLTGQFF
TRBJ2-3	TRBV29-1	.	.	TGCAGCCACGTATTTGGGGGCACAGATACGCAGTATTTT	CSHVFGGTDTQYF
TRBJ2-4	TRBV30	TRBD1	.	TGTGCCTGGAGTAGAGGGACAGCAAACATTCAGTACTTC	CAWSRGTANIQYF
TRBJ1-5	TRBV20-1	.	.	TGCAGTACTTCGCAGGGAAGCTATCAGCCCCAGCATTTT	CSTSQGSYQPQHF
TRBJ1-1	TRBV20-1	.	.	TGCAGTGCTCCCGGGCCTTGGGACACTGAAGCTTTCTTT	CSAPGPWDTEAFF
TRBJ2-1	TRBV19	TRBD1	once	TGTGCCAGTAGTATGGACAGGACCTACAATGAGCAGTTCTTC	CASSMDRTYNEQFF
TRBJ2-2	TRBV18	TRBD1	.	TGTGCCAGCTCGGCGGGGACAGGAAACACCGGGGAGCTGTTTTTT	CASSAGTGNTGELFF
TRBJ2-1	TRBV12-2	.	.	TGTGCAAGTCGCTTAGGCCCCAGGGAAGGGAACAATGAGCAGTTCTTC	CASRLGPREGNNEQFF
TRBJ2-1	TRBV20-1	.	.	TGCAGTGCTAGTCGACTAGTACCCTTTTGGAATGAGCAGTTCTTC	CSASRLVPFWNEQFF
TRBJ2-7	TRBV15	.	.	TGTGCCACTCAAAAAAGCGGGCTCTACGAGCAGTACTTC	CATQKSGLYEQYF
TRBJ2-7	TRBV5-1	TRBD2	.	TGCGCCAGCAGCTTGGAGACTAGCGGGGGGACCTACGAGCAGTACTTC	CASSLETSGGTYEQYF
TRBJ2-6	TRBV9	.	once	TGTGCCAGCAGATACGGTGGGGCCAACGTCCTGACTTTC	CASRYGGANVLTF
TRBJ2-3	TRBV27	.	.	TGTGCCAGCCTTAGTTCGGGAGATACGCAGTATTTT	CASLSSGDTQYF
TRBJ1-4	TRBV5-1	TRBD1	.	TGCGCCAGCAGCAACGAGGGGGCGTCTAATGAAAAACTGTTTTTT	CASSNEGASNEKLFF
TRBJ2-2	TRBV5-1	.	.	TGCGCCAGCAGCTTGGTTCCGAAGGGAAACACCGGGGAGCTGTTTTTT	CASSLVPKGNTGELFF
TRBJ2-7	TRBV6-2/TRBV6-3	.	few	TGTGCCAGCAGTTACGGGGGTGGCCCCTACGAGCAGTACTTC	CASSYGGGPYEQYF
TRBJ1-6	TRBV11-1	.	.	TGTGCCAGCAGCTTCACAGGGATAGAGTCACCCCTCCACTTT	CASSFTGIESPLHF
TRBJ1-5	TRBV2	.	.	TGTGCCAGCAGGTCCGTGGGACCCAACGGGCAGCCCCAGCATTTT	CASRSVGPNGQPQHF
TRBJ2-3	TRBV5-1	.	.	TGCGCCAGCAGCTTGAACGGGGGTCAAAGTGGAGATACGCAGTATTTT	CASSLNGGQSGDTQYF
TRBJ2-7	TRBV29-1	.	once	TGCAGCGTTGCGGGGATACCCTACGAGCAGTACTTC	CSVAGIPYEQYF
TRBJ2-1	TRBV11-1	.	.	TGTGCCAGCAGCTTAGGCCTGAGGGATGAGCAGTTCTTC	CASSLGLRDEQFF
TRBJ1-1	TRBV7-9	.	.	TGTGCCAGCAGCTCCTTCATGGGAATGGGGACTGAAGCTTTCTTT	CASSSFMGMGTEAFF
TRBJ2-3	TRBV3-1	TRBD2	.	TGTGCCAGCAGCCAAGCCAGCGGGGGGTCAGATACGCAGTATTTT	CASSQASGGSDTQYF
TRBJ1-6	TRBV10-3	.	.	TGTGCCATCAGTTGGGAGATGGATTCACCCCTCCACTTT	CAISWEMDSPLHF
TRBJ1-4	TRBV16	.	.	TGTGCCAGCAGCCAATCGGGGGGCAGTACGAAAAAACTGTTTTTT	CASSQSGGSTKKLFF
TRBJ2-3	TRBV7-2	.	.	TGTGCCAGCGCCAGCCGCGGGCTGTATACGCAGTATTTT	CASASRGLYTQYF
TRBJ1-1	TRBV5-4	.	.	TGTGCCAGCAGCATCGAACAGGCGTCCAATGAAGCTTTCTTT	CASSIEQASNEAFF
TRBJ1-1	TRBV7-9	.	.	TGTGCCAGCAGCCCTAGTGGGGGGCGCGGGACTGAAGCTTTCTTT	CASSPSGGRGTEAFF
TRBJ1-2	TRBV11-2	.	few	TGTGCCAGCAGCTTCTCAGCTACTAACTATGGCTACACCTTC	CASSFSATNYGYTF